This T cell receptor beta chain is drawn from a study of blood T cell repertoires in COVID-19. Study overall: Collection of acute and convalescent COVID-19 samples took place in the United States, Italy and Spain. T cells, B-cell-depleted T cells, or PBMCs provided the cDNA or gDNA that served as material.

The CDR3 is 15 amino acids. From germline, CDR1 is SGDLS and CDR2 YYNGEE. V was shortened by 7 bases and J by 5 bases, with 20 bases between the two germline ends. Per the authors' pipeline: Estimates of nucleated cell counts were drawn from the amplification of reference gene primers. Sequenced by immunoSEQ multiplex PCR; TCRdb stores in-frame clones only, minus some. Clone size and V and J calls were adopted from that table, with D and trimming inferred from the DNA. The sample records fewer than 150,000 clones, around 85% being singletons. V gene TRBV9 combines with J gene TRBJ2-3; a weak D match, TRBD2 (7 bases). The sample comprised peripheral blood. This TCR derives from a human donor in a cohort sampled during active COVID-19. The CDR3 sequence is CASQPMGGAVDTQYF. The DNA of the CDR3 is TGTGCCAGCCAGCCGATGGGGGGGGCTGTAGATACGCAGTATTTT. Combining the CDR3 with reference TRBV9 and TRBJ2-3 gives the whole variable domain DSGVTQTPKHLITATGQRVTLRCSPRSGDLSVYWYQQSLDQGLQFLIQYYNGEERAKGNILERFSAQQFPDLHSELNLSSLELGDSALYFCASQPMGGAVDTQYFGPGTRLTVL.